A single sample is the source of the 29 T cell receptor beta chains below, sequenced in a study of long-term antiretroviral therapy in people with HIV. A v3.0 immunoSEQ assay was performed at survey level. Profiled with immunoSEQ multiplex PCR; TCRdb holds only in-frame clones, not every one. The sample consists of more than 35,000 clones, approximately 85% of them appearing once. Sequenced material: unsorted PBMCs, taken 2.2 years after starting antiretroviral therapy. The receptors derive from a man between 18 and 35 years old with HIV.

V and J are TRBV2 and TRBJ1-1; TRBD1 matches 7 bases. V lost 3 bases and J lost 1; bases outside the gene matches: 2. Germline V lookup: CDR1 SNHLY, CDR2 FYNNEI. This CDR3 spans 14 amino acids. The CDR3 bases are TGTGCCAGCAGTGACCCAGGGGGGAACACTGAAGCTTTCTTT. The encoded protein is CASSDPGGNTEAFF.

This clone was counted between two and nine times. The junction departs from germline at one end; a sequencing error may be responsible. The rearrangement uses TRBV25-1 and TRBJ1-2; 8 bases are a match to TRBD1. The CDR3 contains 12 residues. Germline-derived CDR1 and CDR2 are MGHDK and SYGVNS. CDR3: CASSDPDRAIYF. The CDR3 DNA follows: TGTGCCAGCAGTGATCCGGACAGGGCTATCTACTTC.

CDR3 amino acids: CAWSGSRRGSYEQYF. The CDR3 nucleotides are TGTGCCTGGAGTGGCTCAAGGAGGGGCTCCTACGAGCAGTACTTC. The rearrangement joins TRBV30 to TRBJ2-7; maybe TRBD2 (6 bases). Per germline, CDR1 GTSNPN and CDR2 SVGIG (reference sequence). This CDR3 has 15 residues. Trimming stripped 1 base from V and 0 bases from J, with 13 bases between.

V usage is TRBV5-6 and J usage is TRBJ2-3, with TRBD1 identical over 7 bases. The germline V gene has CDR1 SGHDT and CDR2 YYEEEE. CDR3 size: 18 residues. The V segment lost 3 bases and the J segment 6 bases; nucleotides outside the gene matches: 19. CDR3 amino acids: CASSCPTFRGQGTDTQYF. For the CDR3, the DNA is TGTGCCAGCAGCTGTCCTACGTTTAGGGGGCAGGGTACCGATACGCAGTATTTT.

The rearrangement joins TRBV6-5 to TRBJ2-5; D is undetermined. Per the germline V gene, CDR1 is MNHEY and CDR2 is SVGAGI. The CDR3 spans 14 residues. V lost 0 bases and J 7 bases, leaving 12 bases between the germline ends. The CDR3 DNA sequence: TGTGCCAGCAGTTACTCGTCGGCGCCTTCGACCCAGTACTTC. The encoded protein is CASSYSSAPSTQYF.

This rearrangement joins TRBV5-4 to TRBJ2-1, with 10 bases that match TRBD2. CDR3 length: 15 amino acids. V shed 9 bases and J 3 bases; nucleotides not matched to a gene: 9. CDR1 SGHNT and CDR2 YYREEE come from the germline V gene (reference sequence). CDR3 loop: CAIQLAGINYNEQFF. In DNA, the CDR3 is TGTGCCATCCAACTAGCGGGGATAAACTACAATGAGCAGTTCTTC.

The rearrangement joins TRBV25-1 to TRBJ2-3; 10 nucleotides agree with TRBD2. The CDR3 loop spans 14 amino acids. The trim removed 8 bases at V and 0 bases at J, leaving 2 bases unmatched. Germline values: CDR1 MGHDK, CDR2 SYGVNS. DNA for the CDR3: TGTGCCAGCTCTAGCGGGAGTAGCACAGATACGCAGTATTTT. Translated: CASSSGSSTDTQYF. Combining the CDR3 with reference TRBV25-1 and TRBJ2-3 gives the whole variable domain EADIYQTPRYLVIGTGKKITLECSQTMGHDKMYWYQQDPGMELHLIHYSYGVNSTEKGDLSSESTVSRIRTEHFPLTLESARPSHTSQYLCASSSGSSTDTQYFGPGTRLTVL.

This sequence joins TRBV14 and TRBJ2-1; 10 nucleotides line up with TRBD1. Germline CDR1 is SGHDN and CDR2 is FVKESK. V was pared by 4 bases and J by 9 bases, with 6 bases of the junction left unmatched. The CDR3 is 14 residues long. The CDR3 protein is CASSRDRGRAEQFF. CDR3 bases: TGTGCCAGCAGCCGGGACAGGGGTAGGGCTGAGCAGTTCTTC.

The chain employs TRBV5-4 and TRBJ2-7; 11 bases line up with TRBD2. Germline trimming cut 5 bases from V and 7 bases from J; bases unmatched to any gene: 11. The germline V gene encodes CDR1 SGHNT and CDR2 YYREEE (reference sequence). The CDR3 loop spans 15 amino acids. In DNA, the CDR3 is TGTGCCAGCAGGGATTTAGCGGGAGGGCCACTAGAGCAGTACTTC. Translating gives CASRDLAGGPLEQYF.

The chain is built from TRBV27 and TRBJ2-2, with D perhaps given as TRBD1 or TRBD2 (5 bases each). This CDR3 region has 15 residues. Per the germline V gene, CDR1 is MNHEY and CDR2 is SMNVEV (reference sequence). Trimming left V 6 bases short and J 2 bases short, with 13 bases between. The CDR3 reads CASSYRDLNTGELFF. DNA of the CDR3: TGTGCCAGCAGCTATAGGGACCTTAACACCGGGGAGCTGTTTTTT.

The rearrangement uses TRBV2 and TRBJ1-4, with TRBD1 identical over 12 bases. The CDR3 is made up of 14 amino acids. V was pared by 4 bases and J by 6 bases, with 0 bases of the junction left unmatched. Germline lookup yields CDR1 SNHLY and CDR2 FYNNEI. In nucleotides, the CDR3 is TGTGCCAGCAGTGGGGACAGGGGGCATGAAAAACTGTTTTTT. This codes for CASSGDRGHEKLFF.

CDR3 DNA sequence: TGCGCCAGCAGTGAGTCATTGACTAGCGCAATTCAAGAGACCCAGTACTTC. As protein: CASSESLTSAIQETQYF. The chain carries TRBV10-2 and TRBJ2-5, with 8 bases fitting TRBD2. This CDR3 comprises 17 residues. The ends lost 0 bases at V and 2 bases at J; junction bases unmatched: 8. The germline V gene encodes CDR1 WSHSY and CDR2 SAAADI.

The V and J genes are TRBV18 and TRBJ2-2, with D possibly being TRBD1 (5 bases). This CDR3 is built from 14 residues. V lost 4 bases and J 1 base, leaving 7 bases between the germline ends. Germline V CDR1 and CDR2: KGHSH, LQKENI. The CDR3 bases are TGTGCCAGCTCACGCAGGGAGAACACCGGGGAGCTGTTTTTT. This gives the protein CASSRRENTGELFF.

V usage is TRBV28 and J usage is TRBJ2-3, with unresolved D. V lost 5 bases to trimming and J lost 5 bases, with 8 bases between them. The CDR3 sequence is 12 residues long. CDR1 is MDHEN and CDR2 is SYDVKM in the germline V gene. The CDR3 DNA reads TGTGCCAGCAGTCCTACACTAGATACGCAGTATTTT. It codes for CASSPTLDTQYF.

CDR3 DNA: TGTGCCTGGAGTAGAGACAAAAAAGCTAACTATGGCTACACCTTC. It is translated as CAWSRDKKANYGYTF. J is TRBJ1-2 and V is TRBV30; D uncertain. Per germline, CDR1 GTSNPN and CDR2 SVGIG (reference sequence). V was shortened by 2 bases and J by 0 bases, with 13 bases between the two germline ends. The CDR3 is made up of 15 amino acids.

The J gene is TRBJ2-5, the V gene TRBV2, with D possibly matching TRBD2 (6 bases). Per the germline V gene, CDR1 is SNHLY and CDR2 is FYNNEI. The CDR3 has 14 amino acids. Trimming took off 7 bases at V and 1 base at J, with 13 bases between the two ends. CDR3 sequence: CASILSGLQETQYF. For the CDR3, the DNA is TGTGCCAGCATTCTCAGCGGGCTCCAAGAGACCCAGTACTTC.

This clone was detected only once. The chain has TRBV18 and TRBJ1-2; no reliable D call. The CDR3 sequence is 14 residues long. Germline CDR1 KGHSH, CDR2 LQKENI. Trimming stripped 3 bases from V and 4 bases from J, with 12 bases between. Here the CDR3 reads CASSPSPDGYGYTF. In DNA form, the CDR3 reads TGTGCCAGCTCACCTTCTCCGGACGGCTATGGCTACACCTTC.

The sample holds a few counts of this clone. J is TRBJ2-2 and V is TRBV9; 7 nucleotides align to TRBD2. J lost 4 bases, V lost 0 bases, and 0 bases had no gene match. The CDR3 length is 14 residues. The V gene's germline CDR1 is SGDLS and CDR2 YYNGEE. This CDR3 reads CASSVASGTGELFF. The CDR3 DNA follows: TGTGCCAGCAGCGTAGCTAGCGGCACCGGGGAGCTGTTTTTT.

The CDR3 region is CASSLASLGRNEQFF. The CDR3, as DNA: TGTGCCAGCAGCTTAGCATCCCTGGGGCGCAATGAGCAGTTCTTC. The V call is TRBV7-9, the J call TRBJ2-1; D is possibly TRBD1 (5 bases). Trimming stripped 0 bases from V and 6 bases from J, with 12 bases between. The CDR3 loop spans 15 amino acids. Germline V gives CDR1 SEHNR, CDR2 FQNEAQ (reference sequence).

With regard to this clone: Sequence at one end of the junction differs from germline and may be a read error. This chain connects TRBV6-1 to TRBJ2-1, with a possible D match to TRBD2 (6 bases). The CDR3 length is 17 residues. Germline CDR1 and CDR2: MNHNS and SASEGT. Here the CDR3 DNA reads TGTGCCATCAGTGAGTCGCCGGGATCCCGGGGGTACAATGAGCAGTTCTTC. This codes for CAISESPGSRGYNEQFF.

The rearrangement links TRBV7-8 to TRBJ2-1; 9 positions agree with TRBD2. This CDR3 contains 16 residues. The junction had 13 bases not matched to a gene; V was cut back by 4 bases and J by 9 bases. Per the germline V gene, CDR1 is SGHVS and CDR2 is FQNEAQ. Here the CDR3 DNA reads TGTGCCAGCAGCTCCGACCGTAGCGGGGGAGCAGTTGAGCAGTTCTTC. This gives the protein CASSSDRSGGAVEQFF.

This chain links TRBV5-6 with TRBJ2-1; 14 nucleotides align to TRBD2. V shed 3 bases, J shed 10 bases, and the junction held 6 bases outside the gene matches. This CDR3 comprises 15 residues. The germline CDR1 and CDR2 sequences are SGHDT and YYEEEE. As DNA, the CDR3 is TGTGCCAGCAGCTGGACTAGCGGGGGGCCGTCGGAGCAGTTCTTC. Amino acid sequence: CASSWTSGGPSEQFF.

The genes are TRBV14 and TRBJ2-5, with TRBD2 as a possible D gene (5 bases). The germline gives CDR1 SGHDN, CDR2 FVKESK. The CDR3 spans 12 residues. The V and J ends lost 2 bases and 5 bases respectively, with 6 bases between them. As DNA, the CDR3 is TGTGCCAGCAGCCAATCGGGGGAGACCCAGTACTTC. This translates into CASSQSGETQYF.

The rearrangement links TRBV14 to TRBJ2-2; 10 nucleotides align to TRBD1. The V gene's germline CDR1 is SGHDN and CDR2 FVKESK. The CDR3 is 17 residues long. J was trimmed by 4 bases and V by 2 bases; bases with no gene match: 7. This CDR3 is CASSQSIGTGVTGELFF. As DNA, the CDR3 is TGTGCCAGCAGCCAATCGATCGGGACAGGGGTCACCGGGGAGCTGTTTTTT.

V usage is TRBV5-5 and J usage is TRBJ2-5; D tentatively reads TRBD1 or TRBD2 (5 bases each). Germline CDR1 is SGHKS and CDR2 is YYEKEE (reference sequence). Trimming stripped 4 bases from V and 1 base from J, with 11 bases between. The CDR3 contains 14 residues. As DNA, the CDR3 is TGTGCCAGCAGCACTAGACAGACCCAAGAGACCCAGTACTTC. It yields the protein CASSTRQTQETQYF.

The CDR3: CASSIGYRDYGYTF. CDR3 DNA sequence: TGTGCCAGTAGTATAGGGTACAGGGACTATGGCTACACCTTC. The chain carries TRBV19 and TRBJ1-2; D may be TRBD1 (6 bases). With 1 base removed from V and 3 bases from J, the gap between germline ends came to 9 bases. Per the germline V gene, CDR1 is LNHDA and CDR2 is SQIVND (reference sequence). The length of the CDR3 is 14 residues.

The chain combines TRBV10-3 with TRBJ2-5, with 9 bases that match TRBD2. The germline V gene encodes CDR1 ENHRY and CDR2 SYGVKD. After removal of 10 bases from V and 0 bases from J, the junction contained 6 bases not matched to a gene. This CDR3 has 14 residues. The CDR3 DNA is TGTGCCAGCGCCACTAGCGGGCACCAAGAGACCCAGTACTTC. Translation gives CASATSGHQETQYF.

The chain is built from TRBV5-4 and TRBJ2-7, with 12 bases identical to TRBD1. Germline V lookup: CDR1 SGHNT, CDR2 YYREEE (reference sequence). V dropped 3 bases and J dropped 6; count of bases not matched to a gene: 13. The CDR3 is made up of 17 amino acids. The CDR3 sequence: CASSSLGGGTGGSEQYF. CDR3 nucleotide sequence: TGTGCCAGCAGCTCGCTGGGAGGAGGGACAGGGGGCTCCGAGCAGTACTTC.

V and J are TRBV10-3 and TRBJ1-1; a weak D match, TRBD1 (6 bases). From germline, CDR1 is ENHRY and CDR2 SYGVKD. This CDR3 is built from 14 residues. V dropped 0 bases and J dropped 5 bases, with 10 bases sitting between them. The CDR3 reads CAISESEQGTEAFF. As DNA, the CDR3 is TGTGCCATCAGTGAGTCCGAACAGGGAACTGAAGCTTTCTTT.